This T cell receptor (beta chain) was sequenced during a study of CD8+ T cells in alopecia areata. On the study more broadly: Twice a day, 5 to 10 mg of oral tofacitinib was administered to treated patients. Study outcomes and limitations: The study found higher clonality in lesional than normal scalp, especially in alopecia totalis/universalis. Scalp clonality, together with expanded CD8+ clones among the top 100, fell significantly with tofacitinib.

RNA was isolated and reverse transcribed to cDNA, the sequencing template. The protocol was immunoSEQ multiplex PCR, while the TCRdb copy is restricted to in-frame clones and leaves out a portion. The data show over 100,000 clones, approximately 53% seen once. With respect to this clone: No antigen is known for it.

Treatment specified: oral pan-JAK inhibitor, 5-10 mg twice daily. Researchers took lesional scalp punch biopsies and peripheral blood from people who were alopecia areata patients. This CDR3 contains 13 residues. The V and J ends lost 1 base and 1 base respectively, with 6 bases between them. Germline values: CDR1 SQVTM, CDR2 ANQGSEA. This chain joins TRBV29-1 and TRBJ2-3; D is undetermined. Sequencing was performed on CD4+ T cells sorted from blood, taken at week 4, from a patient treated with tofacitinib. This TCR derives from a human donor with alopecia areata. The chain's CDR3 is CSVEVVGTDTQYF. CDR3 nucleotides: TGCAGCGTTGAAGTGGTAGGCACAGATACGCAGTATTTT.